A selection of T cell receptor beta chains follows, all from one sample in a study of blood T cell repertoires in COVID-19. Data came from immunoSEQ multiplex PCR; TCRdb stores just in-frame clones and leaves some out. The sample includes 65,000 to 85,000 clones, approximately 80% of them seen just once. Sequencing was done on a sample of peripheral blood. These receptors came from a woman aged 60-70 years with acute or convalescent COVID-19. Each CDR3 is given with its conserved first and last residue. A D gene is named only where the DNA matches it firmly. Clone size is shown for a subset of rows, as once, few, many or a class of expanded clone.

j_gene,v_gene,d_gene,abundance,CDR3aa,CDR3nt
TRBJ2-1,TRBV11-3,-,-,CASSYGTPYNEQFF,TGTGCCAGCAGCTATGGGACACCCTACAATGAGCAGTTCTTC
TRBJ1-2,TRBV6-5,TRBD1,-,CASSSPGTGPSF,TGTGCCAGCAGTAGTCCCGGGACAGGGCCTAGCTTC
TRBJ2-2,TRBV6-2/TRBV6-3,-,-,CASSRPTGELFF,TGTGCCAGCAGCCGACCGACAGGGGAGCTGTTTTTT
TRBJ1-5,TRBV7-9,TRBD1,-,CASSLGQANQPQHF,TGTGCCAGCAGCTTGGGACAGGCAAATCAGCCCCAGCATTTT
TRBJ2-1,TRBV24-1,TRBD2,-,CATSGLAGEVNEQFF,TGTGCCACCAGTGGCCTAGCGGGGGAGGTCAATGAGCAGTTCTTC
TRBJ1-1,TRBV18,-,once,CASSPQGNTEAFF,TGTGCCAGCTCCCCTCAGGGGAACACTGAAGCTTTCTTT
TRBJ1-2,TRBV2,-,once,CASSEVGGLYGYTF,TGTGCCAGCAGTGAAGTTGGAGGACTCTATGGCTACACCTTC
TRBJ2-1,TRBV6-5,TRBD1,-,CASSPGTGAVNEQFF,TGTGCCAGCAGTCCCGGGACAGGGGCGGTCAATGAGCAGTTCTTC
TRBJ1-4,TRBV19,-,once,CASSVRDWEKLFF,TGTGCCAGTAGTGTCAGGGATTGGGAAAAACTGTTTTTT
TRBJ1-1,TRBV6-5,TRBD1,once,CASSFNRDRGSEAFF,TGTGCCAGCAGCTTCAACCGGGACAGGGGGTCTGAAGCTTTCTTT
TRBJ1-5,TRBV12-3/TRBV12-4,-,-,CASSLERTTQHF,TGTGCCAGCAGTCTCGAGAGGACTACCCAGCATTTT
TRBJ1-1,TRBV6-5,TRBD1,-,CASRGQMNTEAFF,TGTGCCAGCAGGGGACAGATGAACACTGAAGCTTTCTTT
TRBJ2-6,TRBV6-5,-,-,CASRHTIFGANVLTF,TGTGCCAGCAGACACACCATATTTGGGGCCAACGTCCTGACTTTC
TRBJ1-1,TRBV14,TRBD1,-,CASSQVGGSSGTEAFF,TGTGCCAGCAGCCAAGTAGGGGGCTCATCGGGGACTGAAGCTTTCTTT
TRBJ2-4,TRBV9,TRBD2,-,CASSVHDSGDLAKNIQYF,TGTGCCAGCAGCGTCCATGATAGCGGGGACCTAGCCAAAAACATTCAGTACTTC
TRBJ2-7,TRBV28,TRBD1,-,CASSLGQKYEQYF,TGTGCCAGCAGTTTGGGACAGAAATACGAGCAGTACTTC
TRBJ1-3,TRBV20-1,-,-,CSASYSGAISGNTIYF,TGCAGTGCTAGTTATTCAGGGGCGATCTCTGGAAACACCATATATTTT
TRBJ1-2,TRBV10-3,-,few,CAIRGEEWYGYTF,TGTGCCATCAGGGGGGAGGAGTGGTATGGCTACACCTTC
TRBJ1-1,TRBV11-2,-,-,CASSLDWGGVTEAFF,TGTGCCAGCAGCTTAGATTGGGGGGGTGTCACTGAAGCTTTCTTT
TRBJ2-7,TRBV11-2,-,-,CASSLAGGEQYF,TGTGCCAGCAGCTTGGCCGGGGGCGAGCAGTACTTC